This T cell receptor (beta chain) was profiled in a study of blood T cell repertoires in COVID-19. Generated by immunoSEQ multiplex PCR, the TCRdb table keeps only in-frame clones and is missing some. The sample includes 300,000 to 400,000 clones, 88% of them seen just once. This clone was detected only a few times. The CDR3 extends over 16 amino acids. Germline values: CDR1 PRHDT, CDR2 FYEKMQ (reference sequence). V was pared by 5 bases and J by 2 bases, with 16 bases between. Sample: PBMCs or T cells enriched from blood (not recorded which). The chain is built from TRBV13 and TRBJ2-1; D ambiguous. This receptor was identified in a young woman who had recovered from COVID-19. The CDR3 nucleotides are TGTGCCAGCAGCCCCCTAGATCCCAACACCTACAATGAGCAGTTCTTC. Protein sequence: CASSPLDPNTYNEQFF. Full variable domain (rest looked up from reference TRBV13 and TRBJ2-1): AAGVIQSPRHLIKEKRETATLKCYPIPRHDTVYWYQQGPGQDPQFLISFYEKMQSDKGSIPDRFSAQQFSDYHSELNMSSLELGDSALYFCASSPLDPNTYNEQFFGPGTRLTVL.